This TCR beta chain was observed in a study of blood T cell repertoires in COVID-19. The wider study: Samples representing acute and convalescent COVID-19 were sourced from the United States, Italy and Spain. The cDNA or gDNA used as material had been derived from T cells, B-cell-depleted T cells, or PBMCs.

The CDR3 contains 16 residues. Unmatched junction bases numbered 11, after V lost 3 bases and J lost 4 bases. CDR1 is KGHSH and CDR2 is LQKENI in the germline V gene. Source study methods: Counts of nucleated cells, estimated from reference gene primer amplification, were obtained. Profiling relied on immunoSEQ multiplex PCR, and the TCRdb table lists in-frame clones only, not all of them. V and J calls and clone size come straight from that table; D and trimming were deduced from the DNA. The sample holds roughly 140,000 clones, 75% to 90% seen once. The sequencing input was peripheral blood. This chain links TRBV18 with TRBJ1-2, with TRBD1 matching 7 bases. The TCR originated in a man between 65 and 80 years old with acute or convalescent COVID-19. The DNA of the CDR3 is TGTGCCAGCTCACCGGAGACAGGGATCTCCCTCTATGGCTACACCTTC. Translation: CASSPETGISLYGYTF.